This T cell receptor beta chain is drawn from a study of T cells after posttransplantation cyclophosphamide. The CDR3 consists of 14 residues. V was clipped by 4 bases and J by 6 bases; unmatched bases: 8. Germline V gene lookup returns CDR1 SGHNT and CDR2 YYREEE (reference sequence). Using immunoSEQ multiplex PCR, the repertoire was profiled, and TCRdb retains in-frame clones only, with some absent. This repertoire holds over 10,000 clones, and none appear only once. Busulfan-fludarabine conditioning, marrow transplant, and cyclophosphamide on days +3 and +4 were administered. Study observations and caveats: Donor CD8+ memory clones often dominated recipient blood repertoires at later times.

As for this clone: Its target is not known.

This TCR was recovered from a female patient aged 40-50 years who received an allogeneic stem cell transplant from an unrelated donor, was CMV-positive, and had acute GVHD only. Some T cells may be the graft donor's. This chain connects TRBV5-4 to TRBJ2-3; TRBD2 aligns across 7 bases. The specimen comprised PBMCs, sampled after allogeneic stem cell transplant with posttransplant cyclophosphamide. The DNA of the CDR3 is TGTGCCAGCAGCCCGGGACTATCCCGCGATACGCAGTATTTT. Translating gives CASSPGLSRDTQYF.